This T cell receptor beta chain was captured in a study of blood T cell repertoires in COVID-19. Repertoires were generated with immunoSEQ multiplex PCR, while TCRdb's copy carries only in-frame clones and drops some. This table holds 88,000 or so clones, roughly 83% found once. Germline V gives CDR1 SGHAT, CDR2 FQNNGV. V dropped 0 bases and J dropped 6 bases, with 15 bases sitting between them. The CDR3 sequence is 15 residues long. V is TRBV11-2 and J is TRBJ2-7, with unresolved D. This TCR derives from a human donor in a cohort sampled during active COVID-19. Input material: peripheral blood. CDR3 sequence (DNA): TGTGCCAGCAGCTTAGATATGCTAGGCCCCTCCGAGCAGTACTTC. Amino acid sequence: CASSLDMLGPSEQYF. The full variable domain, in which reference TRBV11-2 and TRBJ2-7 provide the parts outside the CDR3, is EAGVAQSPRYKIIEKRQSVAFWCNPISGHATLYWYQQILGQGPKLLIQFQNNGVVDDSQLPKDRFSAERLKGVDSTLKIQPAKLEDSAVYLCASSLDMLGPSEQYFGPGTRLTVT.